These T cell receptor beta chains were read from a single sample in a study of blood T cells in healthy people across ages. TCRdb re-called the 5' RACE reads with MiXCR, one entry per CDR3 protein. Of about 780,000 distinct CDR3 sequences listed, about 45% are singletons. The source material was blood. These receptors all come from a man older than 75 in good health. CDR3s include the opening cysteine and the closing phenylalanine or tryptophan. The D gene is left open where the match is weak. The listing skips clone size in some rows; elsewhere it reads once, few, many or a size class.

TRBV4-3,TRBJ2-3,-,-,TGCGCCAGCCGTAGACAGGCAGAGAACGCAGATACGCAGAATTTT,CASRRQAENADTQNF
TRBV6-6,TRBJ2-5,-,few,TGTGCCAGCAGTCAAGGACTCCACCAAGAGACCCAGTACTTC,CASSQGLHQETQYF
TRBV6-1,TRBJ2-1,-,once,TGTGCCAGCTCGAGGGGGTATGGGGCACAAGAGACCCAGTTCTTC,CASSRGYGAQETQFF
TRBV6-6,TRBJ2-3,-,-,TGTGCCAGCACCCCTATGGGCACAGATACGCAGTATTTT,CASTPMGTDTQYF
TRBV4-1,TRBJ2-1,TRBD2,few,TGCGCCAGCAGCCAATTCTTCGGACTAGCGGGAGGGCTTTACAATGAGCAGTTCTTC,CASSQFFGLAGGLYNEQFF
TRBV6-5,TRBJ2-5,-,-,TGTGCCAGCAGCTCTACCTTTCCTGATCTACGGCAGTACTTC,CASSSTFPDLRQYF
TRBV3-1,TRBJ2-5,-,-,TGTGCCAGCAGCCAGGCGGGAACGGGGGAGACCCAGTACTTC,CASSQAGTGETQYF
TRBV12-3/TRBV12-4,TRBJ2-3,-,-,TGTGCCAGCAGTTTAGGGGATGAAGCGGAGAGGAGCACAGATACGCAGTATTTT,CASSLGDEAERSTDTQYF
TRBV12-3/TRBV12-4,TRBJ1-5,TRBD1,few,TGTGCCAGCAGTTCTCTGACAGGGGGCGATCAGCCCCAGCATTTT,CASSSLTGGDQPQHF
TRBV24-1,TRBJ2-3,-,-,TGTGCCACCAGTGACACGGACAGCGCAGATACGCAGTATTTT,CATSDTDSADTQYF
TRBV7-2,TRBJ1-1,-,once,TGTGCCAGCAACCCGTTTGGGTCGGGTGCTTTCTTT,CASNPFGSGAFF
TRBV6-2/TRBV6-3,TRBJ2-5,-,few,TGTGCCAGCTTCAAAGTTCCCGGGACACATGAAGAGACCCAGTACTTC,CASFKVPGTHEETQYF
TRBV11-3,TRBJ2-1,TRBD2,-,TGTGCCAGCAGCAGGAGCGGGAAATCCTACAATGAGCAGTTCTTC,CASSRSGKSYNEQFF
TRBV11-3,TRBJ2-7,TRBD1,many,TGTGCCAGCAGCTCCCGACAGGGGATACACGAGCAGTACTTC,CASSSRQGIHEQYF
TRBV20-1,TRBJ2-7,-,few,TGCAGTGCTAGTCCGGGAGCCTATCCCTACGAGCAGTACTTC,CSASPGAYPYEQYF
TRBV7-9,TRBJ2-1,TRBD2,-,TGTGCCAGCAGCTGGACTAGCGGGAGAGAAGAGCAGTTCTTC,CASSWTSGREEQFF
TRBV15,TRBJ2-7,-,-,TGTGCCACCAGCAGAGCAATGGGGGGCTACGAGCAGTACTTC,CATSRAMGGYEQYF
TRBV10-3,TRBJ2-1,-,few,TGTGCCATCAGTGAGTCGCTCGGGAGTGGTAGCAATGAGCAGTTCTTC,CAISESLGSGSNEQFF
TRBV5-1,TRBJ2-3,TRBD2,few,TGCGCCAGCAGCTTAGGGACTAGCGTCAGTCGGGATACGCAGTATTTT,CASSLGTSVSRDTQYF
TRBV24-1,TRBJ2-3,-,few,TGTGCCACCAGTGATATACAGGGTAACACAGATACGCAGTATTTT,CATSDIQGNTDTQYF
TRBV27,TRBJ2-4,-,once,TGTGCCAGCAGTTTAGTGGGAAACCCTTACAATGAGCAGTACTTC,CASSLVGNPYNEQYF
TRBV7-2,TRBJ2-7,-,few,TGTGCCAGCAGTCCATTTGGGCCAGGAGGGGTGACTCGGAACGAGCAGTACTTC,CASSPFGPGGVTRNEQYF
TRBV6-1,TRBJ2-3,-,few,TGTGCCAGCAAAACTGAACATCTAACAGATACGCAGTATTTT,CASKTEHLTDTQYF
TRBV9,TRBJ1-1,-,-,TGTGCCAGCAGCGTATCCCAGGGGAACACTGAAGCTTTCTTT,CASSVSQGNTEAFF
TRBV4-2,TRBJ2-7,-,many,TGTGCCAGCAGCCAAGAGGCGACGACCTACGAGCAGTACTTC,CASSQEATTYEQYF
TRBV5-1,TRBJ1-5,-,-,TGCGCCCGCAGCCGCGAGGGGCCGGGACCTAATCAGCCCCAGCATTTT,CARSREGPGPNQPQHF
TRBV6-5,TRBJ2-2,-,-,TGTGCCAGCACGGTACCCAACACCGGGGAGCTGTTTTTT,CASTVPNTGELFF
TRBV9,TRBJ1-4,-,-,TGTGCCAGCAGCGGGGCGGCGGGGGGCGAGGATGAAAAACTGTTTTTT,CASSGAAGGEDEKLFF
TRBV4-1,TRBJ2-7,TRBD2,many,TGCGCCAGCAGCCAAGATCTGACTAGCGGAACGTTCCTCAGCCGCGAGCAGTACTTC,CASSQDLTSGTFLSREQYF
TRBV27,TRBJ2-7,TRBD1,-,TGTGCCAGCAGACGGACAGGGGGCGGCGAGCAGTACTTC,CASRRTGGGEQYF
TRBV7-3,TRBJ2-7,-,few,TGTGCCAGCAGCGCCCGTAGCGGAGGCGAGCAGTACTTC,CASSARSGGEQYF
TRBV10-3,TRBJ1-1,-,once,TGTGCCACCGCGGGGACGGGTAATTTGAACACTGAAGCTTTCTTT,CATAGTGNLNTEAFF
TRBV7-2,TRBJ1-5,-,-,TGTGCCAGCAGTCTCCTCGGAAAGGATGGGAAGCCCCAGCATTTT,CASSLLGKDGKPQHF
TRBV5-4,TRBJ2-1,-,-,TGTGCCAGCAGCCGGACCCAGTACGTGGGGAATGAGCAGTTCTTC,CASSRTQYVGNEQFF
TRBV11-1,TRBJ2-4,-,-,TGTGCCAGCAGCCTAGGTCCGGCGCGCGGAGGGGGACTAAGACTAGCCAAAAACATTCAGTACTTC,CASSLGPARGGGLRLAKNIQYF
TRBV12-3/TRBV12-4,TRBJ2-3,-,many,TGTGCCAGTAGCGGATCTAGCACAGATACGCAGTATTTT,CASSGSSTDTQYF
TRBV20-1,TRBJ2-1,TRBD2,-,TGCAGTGCTAGATCTACTAGCGGGAGCGTAGATGAGCAGTTCTTC,CSARSTSGSVDEQFF
TRBV5-1,TRBJ2-7,TRBD1,-,TGCGCCAGCAGCTTAGGGGGACAGCTAATCTACGAGCAGTACTTC,CASSLGGQLIYEQYF
TRBV7-2,TRBJ2-3,TRBD1,-,TGTGCCAGCCGCCGAGCCGGGACAGGGGGAGATACGCAGTATTTT,CASRRAGTGGDTQYF
TRBV6-5,TRBJ2-1,-,-,TGTGCCAGCAGTTTCGGGACCCATGCCTACAATGAGCAGTTCTTC,CASSFGTHAYNEQFF
TRBV7-2,TRBJ2-5,TRBD1,few,TGTGCCAGCACCCCGACAGGGGCACAAGAGACCCAGTACTTC,CASTPTGAQETQYF
TRBV19,TRBJ2-1,TRBD1,once,TGTGCCAGTAGTATAGCACAGGGGACAGCCTACAATGAGCAGTTCTTC,CASSIAQGTAYNEQFF
TRBV28,TRBJ2-5,TRBD2,-,TGTGCCAGCAGTGCATTCGGACTAGCGGCGGAGACCCAGTACTTC,CASSAFGLAAETQYF
TRBV20-1,TRBJ2-5,TRBD1,-,TGCAGTGCTGTACGGGGACAGGGGATGGAGACCCAGTACTTC,CSAVRGQGMETQYF
TRBV6-1,TRBJ2-3,-,once,TGTGCCAGCAAACGGGGCGCTGTTGATACGCAGTATTTT,CASKRGAVDTQYF
TRBV6-1,TRBJ1-4,TRBD1,-,TGTGCCAGCAGCATAACAGGGGGTGGTAGGGCTAATGAAAAACTGTTTTTT,CASSITGGGRANEKLFF
TRBV10-3,TRBJ2-7,-,-,TGTGCCATCAGGCAGGGAAACTACGAGCAGTACTTC,CAIRQGNYEQYF
TRBV4-1,TRBJ2-7,TRBD2,once,TGCGCCAGCAGCCAACAACTAGCGGGTCCCGAGCAGTACTTC,CASSQQLAGPEQYF
TRBV12-3/TRBV12-4,TRBJ2-5,-,-,TGTGCCAGCAGTCTCGGGGCTTTTCAAGAGACCCAGTACTTC,CASSLGAFQETQYF
TRBV12-3/TRBV12-4,TRBJ2-7,-,once,TGTGCCAGCAGGGAAAGGGTTACCTACAATGAGCAGTACTTC,CASRERVTYNEQYF
TRBV11-2,TRBJ2-3,-,-,TGTGCCAGCAGCCCCTCCTTAATGGGGGGCACAGATACGCAGTATTTT,CASSPSLMGGTDTQYF
TRBV11-2,TRBJ2-1,-,few,TGTGCCAGCAGCTCCAACTTAGTACTCGGGACCGGTATCGATGAGCAGTTCTTC,CASSSNLVLGTGIDEQFF
TRBV29-1,TRBJ2-7,TRBD1,once,TGCAGCGTTGAAGGTTGGGGACAGGGTACCTACGAGCAGTACTTC,CSVEGWGQGTYEQYF
TRBV20-1,TRBJ2-5,-,many,TGCAGTGCTCTCCGGGGCCAAGAGACCCAGTACTTC,CSALRGQETQYF